This TCR beta chain was sequenced in a study of blood T cells in healthy people across ages. The authors drew 8 to 10 milliliters of peripheral blood from each donor. Primed by a sample-barcoded 5' primer and a J-beta primer mix, a second PCR proceeded for about 7 to 12 cycles. Each cDNA molecule, via a template-switch adaptor with 12 random nucleotides, was tagged. MiXCR, run by TCRdb on the 5' RACE reads, gives a single entry per CDR3 protein. The sample has about 1,400,000 distinct CDR3 sequences, roughly 45% seen once. The germline V gene encodes CDR1 SNHLY and CDR2 FYNNEI. The CDR3 sequence is 12 residues long. Between the trimmed V and J ends, which lost 10 bases and 1 base, there was a span of 11 bases.

This TCR was recovered from a woman aged 18-29 years in good health. The genes are TRBV2 and TRBJ2-7; D is possibly TRBD2 (5 bases). Specimen: blood. This CDR3 is CATRADSYEQYF. CDR3 DNA: TGTGCCACGCGGGCCGATTCCTACGAGCAGTACTTC.